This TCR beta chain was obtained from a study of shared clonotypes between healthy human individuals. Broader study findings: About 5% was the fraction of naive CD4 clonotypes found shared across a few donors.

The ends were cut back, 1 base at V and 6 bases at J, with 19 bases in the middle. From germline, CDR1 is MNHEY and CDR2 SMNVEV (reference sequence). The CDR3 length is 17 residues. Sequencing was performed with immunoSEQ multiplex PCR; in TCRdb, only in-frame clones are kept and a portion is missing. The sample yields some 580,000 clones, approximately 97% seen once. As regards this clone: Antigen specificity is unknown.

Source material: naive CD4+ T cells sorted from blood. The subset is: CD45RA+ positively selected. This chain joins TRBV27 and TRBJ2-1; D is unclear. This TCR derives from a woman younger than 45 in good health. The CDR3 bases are TGTGCCAGCAGTTTATTCGGGTCTAGTCCCGTCCCCAATGAGCAGTTCTTC. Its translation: CASSLFGSSPVPNEQFF.